This note documents a single TCR beta chain sequence. The sample belongs to a study of blood T cell repertoires in COVID-19. Germline-derived CDR1 and CDR2 are MDHEN and SYDVKM. This CDR3 contains 15 residues. V was cut by 4 bases and J by 2 bases, with 14 bases left in between. Only in-frame clones appear in the TCRdb table, and some are missing; sequencing was by immunoSEQ multiplex PCR. This table has about 76,000 clones, 75% to 85% appearing once. The sequencing sample was made of peripheral blood. The gene calls are TRBV28 and TRBJ1-2, with no clear D. The receptor was derived from a human donor in a cohort sampled during active COVID-19. CDR3 sequence: CASSYLHSPNYGYTF. CDR3 in DNA: TGTGCCAGCAGTTACTTACACAGTCCCAACTATGGCTACACCTTC.